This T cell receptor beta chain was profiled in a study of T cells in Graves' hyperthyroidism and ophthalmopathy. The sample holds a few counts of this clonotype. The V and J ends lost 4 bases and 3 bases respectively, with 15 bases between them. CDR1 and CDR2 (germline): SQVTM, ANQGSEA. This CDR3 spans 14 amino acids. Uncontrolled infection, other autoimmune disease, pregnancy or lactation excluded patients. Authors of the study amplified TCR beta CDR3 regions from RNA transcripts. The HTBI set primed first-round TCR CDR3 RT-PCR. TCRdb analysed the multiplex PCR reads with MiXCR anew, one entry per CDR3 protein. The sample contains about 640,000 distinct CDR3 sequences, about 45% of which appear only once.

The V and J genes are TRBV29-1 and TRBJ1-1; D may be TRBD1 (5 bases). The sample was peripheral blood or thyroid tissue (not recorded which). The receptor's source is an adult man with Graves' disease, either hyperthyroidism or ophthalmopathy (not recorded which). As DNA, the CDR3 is TGCAGCGTTGTCGCAGGGATGGGTCACACTGAAGCTTTCTTT. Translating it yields CSVVAGMGHTEAFF. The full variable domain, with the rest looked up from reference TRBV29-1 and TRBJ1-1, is SAVISQKPSRDICQRGTSLTIQCQVDSQVTMMFWYRQQPGQSLTLIATANQGSEATYESGFVIDKFPISRPNLTFSTLTVSNMSPEDSSIYLCSVVAGMGHTEAFFGQGTRLTVV.